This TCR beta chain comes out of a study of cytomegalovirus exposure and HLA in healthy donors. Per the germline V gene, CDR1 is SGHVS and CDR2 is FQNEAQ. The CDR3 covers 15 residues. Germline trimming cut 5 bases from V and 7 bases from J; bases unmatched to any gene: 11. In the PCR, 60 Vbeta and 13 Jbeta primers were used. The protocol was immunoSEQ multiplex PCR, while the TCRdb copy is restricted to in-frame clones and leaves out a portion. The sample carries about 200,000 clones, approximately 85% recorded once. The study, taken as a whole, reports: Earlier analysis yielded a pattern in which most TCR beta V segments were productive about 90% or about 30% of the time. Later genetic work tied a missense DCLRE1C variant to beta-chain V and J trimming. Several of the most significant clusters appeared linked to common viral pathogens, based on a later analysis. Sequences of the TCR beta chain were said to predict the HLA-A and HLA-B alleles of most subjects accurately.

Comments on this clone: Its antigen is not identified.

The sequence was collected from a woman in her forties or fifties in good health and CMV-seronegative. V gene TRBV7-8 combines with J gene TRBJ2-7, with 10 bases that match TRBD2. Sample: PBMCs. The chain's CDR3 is CASSKLPGLAMEQYF. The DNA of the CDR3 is TGTGCCAGCAGCAAACTTCCGGGACTAGCGATGGAGCAGTACTTC.